This TCR beta chain was retrieved from a study of T cell responses to AZD1222 COVID-19 vaccine (dated by TCRdb to the early 2020s). With regard to the full study: A total of approximately 240 trial participants underwent TCR sequencing, of whom about 210 received two doses of AZD1222 and some 25 received two doses of the MenACWY control vaccine. Trial participants were enrolled by age into 18-55, 56-69 and 70-plus year subgroups, with roughly 150, 30 and 60 TCR-sequenced participants respectively.

With regard to this clone: Its antigen remains undetermined. The record has no base qualities; no much larger clone is one base away.

Broad study findings and their caveats: Nearly half of unique spike-specific TCRs reportedly recognized epitopes outside regions mutated in the B.1.351 and B.1.1.7 variants. Vaccine-associated CD4 TCRs spanned the whole spike protein, with dominant responses in regions 160-218 and 743-854. Conclusions about previously exposed vaccinees are limited because only six or seven AZD1222 recipients were SARS-CoV-2 seropositive at baseline. No day 14 peak-response samples were available, so repertoires were characterized only after the peak T cell response. After two AZD1222 doses, both the breadth and the depth of spike-specific TCRs were significantly higher than at day 0 and than in MenACWY recipients. Participants were mostly white British and included more females than males, and it was suggested by the authors that clonal diversity may have been underestimated. In the small 56-69-year group, the increase in depth fell short of significance, most likely because of low power.

This sample's time point label indicates: about 28 days (+/-7) after the second vaccine dose. Because spike-specific TCR depth and breadth did not differ between the two schedules, AZD1222 recipients who got a second dose at roughly 4 weeks were pooled with those who got a second dose at roughly 12 weeks. Vaccinee samples were obtained from the UK trials COV001 and COV002, which included a single-blind randomized controlled phase 2/3 trial of AZD1222 (ChAdOx1 nCoV-19) in healthy adults. For TCRbeta chain sequencing, PBMC samples from trial participants were taken at day 0 and at day 28 after the second dose. The CDR3 regions of human TCRbeta chains were analyzed by immunosequencing. The authors' analysis ran thus. Repertoire TCRs were checked for matches against a reference library of SARS-CoV-2-specific TCRs that had been generated using the MIRA antigen-specificity platform. Breadth was defined as the fraction of unique TCRs that were SARS-CoV-2-associated, and depth was defined as the fraction of total T cells that were SARS-CoV-2-associated. Each spike-specific TCR was assigned to its reactive spike region and to a CD4 or CD8 class using the MIRA data. Log10-transformed breadth and depth values were compared by one-way ANOVA with Sidak's multiple comparisons tests. What TCRdb holds here is the immuneACCESS table cut down to in-frame rearrangements. Part of the clones is not present; checked against another copy, under half of the missing clones reflect an unresolved V gene, and the others are unexplained. That table supplies the V and J calls and clone size; D and trimming were determined from the DNA. The sample has about 140,000 clones on record, around 84% of them singletons. Approximately 5% of the sample comes from the top ten.

Unmatched junction bases come to 9, with V trimmed by 6 bases and J by 5 bases. Based on the germline V gene, the CDR1 and CDR2 sequences are SGHNT and YENEEA. Measured from the cysteine to the phenylalanine, the CDR3 is 15 residues long. Of all the DNA, just the CDR3 is kept, 45 bases in frame from base 1. This receptor was identified in an adult who received the AZD1222 COVID-19 vaccine. The source was peripheral blood, collected 28 days after the second AZD1222 dose. The chain was built from TRBV11-3 and TRBJ1-1, and 10 bases in between align with TRBD1. The CDR3 protein is CASSLGGQGYTEAFF. Here is the DNA: TGTGCCAGCAGTCTAGGGGGACAGGGGTATACTGAAGCTTTCTTT.